One T cell receptor (beta chain) is described in this entry. The antigen is unknown. TCR beta from blood CD8+ and CD4+ T cells was sequenced. Recently defined diagnostic criteria for definite or probable disease were fulfilled by Susac syndrome patients. The TEMRA cells underwent FACS enrichment, while the CD8+ and CD4+ T cells underwent negative isolation. The RNA input was roughly 0.45 to 1 ug, and it was reverse transcribed with random hexamers. Via MiXCR, TCRdb re-called the immunoSEQ multiplex PCR reads, giving one row per CDR3 protein. The sample lists around 230,000 distinct CDR3 sequences, about 96% occurring once. These data belong to a study of CD8 T cells in Susac syndrome. Findings of the study overall: Clonal expansion was not observed in the Susac syndrome CD4+ T cell repertoires.

The V and J ends lost 7 bases and 3 bases respectively, with 10 bases between them. Germline V CDR1 and CDR2: SGHRS, YFSETQ. The CDR3 sequence is 12 residues long. The sample was CD4+ T cells from PBMCs. The sequence was obtained from a human donor with Susac syndrome. The rearrangement joins TRBV5-1 to TRBJ1-2; D is unclear. CDR3 DNA: TGCGCCAGCGGCCCTGATTACTATGGCTACACCTTC. This encodes CASGPDYYGYTF.